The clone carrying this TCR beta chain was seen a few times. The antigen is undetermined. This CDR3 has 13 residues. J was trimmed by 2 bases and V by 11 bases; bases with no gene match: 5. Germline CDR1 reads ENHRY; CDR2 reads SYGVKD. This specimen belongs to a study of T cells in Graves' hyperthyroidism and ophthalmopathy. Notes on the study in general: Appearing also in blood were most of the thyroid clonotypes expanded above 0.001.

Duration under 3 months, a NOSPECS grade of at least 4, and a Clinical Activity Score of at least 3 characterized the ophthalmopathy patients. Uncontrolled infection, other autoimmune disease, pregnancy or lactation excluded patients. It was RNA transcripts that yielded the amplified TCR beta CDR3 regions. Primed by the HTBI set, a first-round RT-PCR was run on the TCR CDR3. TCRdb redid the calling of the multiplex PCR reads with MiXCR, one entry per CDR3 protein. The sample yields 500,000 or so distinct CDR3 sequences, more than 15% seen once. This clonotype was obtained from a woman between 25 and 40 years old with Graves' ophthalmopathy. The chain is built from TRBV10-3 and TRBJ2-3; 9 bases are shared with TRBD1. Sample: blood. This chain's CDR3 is CAVQGANTDTQYF. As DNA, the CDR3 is TGTGCCGTACAGGGGGCCAACACAGATACGCAGTATTTT.